The TCR beta chain described here comes from a study of CD8+ T cells in alopecia areata. Isolated RNA was reverse transcribed into cDNA used as the sequencing template. Only in-frame clones appear in the TCRdb table, and some are missing; sequencing was by immunoSEQ multiplex PCR. The table has over 200,000 clones, about three fifths seen once. From alopecia areata patients, lesional scalp punch biopsies and peripheral blood were collected. The germline CDR1 and CDR2 sequences are SQVTM and ANQGSEA. This CDR3 contains 11 residues. V was cut by 4 bases and J by 7 bases, with 8 bases left in between. The count of this clone is one.

The genes are TRBV29-1 and TRBJ1-3; no clear D gene. The sample in question was CD4+ T cells sorted from blood, obtained at week 0. This clonotype originated in a human donor with alopecia areata. The CDR3, as DNA: TGCAGCGTTGGTTTTGGGAACACCATATATTTT. Translated: CSVGFGNTIYF. Full variable domain (outside the CDR3, taken from reference TRBV29-1 and TRBJ1-3): SAVISQKPSRDICQRGTSLTIQCQVDSQVTMMFWYRQQPGQSLTLIATANQGSEATYESGFVIDKFPISRPNLTFSTLTVSNMSPEDSSIYLCSVGFGNTIYFGEGSWLTVV.